This is a list of T cell receptor beta chains from one sample in a study of shared clonotypes between healthy human individuals. Repertoires were generated with immunoSEQ multiplex PCR, while TCRdb's copy carries only in-frame clones and drops some. The sample yields approximately 2.4 million clones, 90% to 96% seen once. Sequences were obtained from naive CD4+ T cells sorted from blood. The receptors come from a man younger than 30 in good health. Both conserved end residues are part of each CDR3. A D gene is named only where the DNA matches it firmly. Expanded clones get a size class; other rows say once, few or many, or leave the size out.

TRBJ2-5 | NA | TRBV11-2 | NA | TGTGCCAGCAGGGGGGGAGTATTCTCGGAGACCCAGTACTTC | CASRGGVFSETQYF
TRBJ2-4 | NA | TRBV5-6 | NA | TGTGCCAGCAGCTTTTTGGACAGAACCAAAAACATTCAGTACTTC | CASSFLDRTKNIQYF
TRBJ2-5 | NA | TRBV19 | NA | TGTGCCAGTGGTGGGACTCAAGAGACCCAGTACTTC | CASGGTQETQYF
TRBJ2-2 | NA | TRBV5-1 | NA | TGCGCCAGCAGCCCACTAGGGGGGGGCCCCACCGGGGAGCTGTTTTTT | CASSPLGGGPTGELFF
TRBJ2-3 | TRBD2 | TRBV6-5 | NA | TGTGCCAGCGAGCTAGCGGGTACCACAGATACGCAGTATTTT | CASELAGTTDTQYF
TRBJ1-6 | NA | TRBV30 | NA | TGTGCCTGGAACCGGGACCATTATAATTCACCCCTCCACTTT | CAWNRDHYNSPLHF
TRBJ2-7 | TRBD1 | TRBV9 | NA | TGTGCCAGCAGCGCGACACCGACAGGGGGCGAGCAGTACTTC | CASSATPTGGEQYF
TRBJ1-1 | NA | TRBV4-1 | NA | TGCGCCAGCAGCCAAGGAAGGCAGACGAACACTGAAGCTTTCTTT | CASSQGRQTNTEAFF
TRBJ1-1 | TRBD1 | TRBV6-5 | NA | TGTGCCGTTTCAAGACAGGGTAGAGCTTTCTTT | CAVSRQGRAFF
TRBJ2-7 | NA | TRBV6-6 | NA | TGTGCCAGCGCAAAAGAGGGGTTGTCCTACGAGCAGTACTTC | CASAKEGLSYEQYF
TRBJ1-6 | TRBD1 | TRBV30 | NA | TGTGCCTGGACCACAGGGGGACATAATTCACCCCTCCACTTT | CAWTTGGHNSPLHF
TRBJ2-7 | NA | TRBV7-8 | NA | TGTGCCAGCAGCTTAGTCGGCGGAGCCACCTACGAGCAGTACTTC | CASSLVGGATYEQYF
TRBJ2-5 | NA | TRBV18 | NA | TGTGCCAGCTCACCAGGGGGCCGGGAGACCCAGTACTTC | CASSPGGRETQYF
TRBJ2-7 | TRBD1 | TRBV15 | NA | TGTGCCACCAGCCCGGGACAGGGTATCCTCTCCTACGAGCAGTACTTC | CATSPGQGILSYEQYF
TRBJ1-2 | NA | TRBV28 | NA | TGTGCCAGCAGCCTCACCTATGCGGGAGGCTACACCTTC | CASSLTYAGGYTF
TRBJ1-4 | NA | TRBV9 | NA | TGTGCCAGCAGCGTAGCTGGGGAAACTAATGAAAAACTGTTTTTT | CASSVAGETNEKLFF
TRBJ1-5 | NA | TRBV2 | NA | TGTGCCAGCAGCCCCCAGGGAGGTCAGCCCCAGCATTTT | CASSPQGGQPQHF
TRBJ1-5 | NA | TRBV7-8 | NA | TGTGCCAGCAGCTTAGGTAACAGTTTCTCATATCAGCCCCAGCATTTT | CASSLGNSFSYQPQHF
TRBJ2-1 | TRBD2 | TRBV7-2 | NA | TGTGCCAGCAGCTTACAACTAGCGGCCCAGTTCTTC | CASSLQLAAQFF
TRBJ2-7 | NA | TRBV4-1 | NA | TGCGCCAGCAGCCTCGAAGTATCGAGCCTTCTGCTCTACGAGCAGTACTTC | CASSLEVSSLLLYEQYF
TRBJ2-1 | TRBD1 | TRBV10-3 | NA | TGTGCCATCAGTGGCCAAGCGGGACAGGGGTTCAATGAGCAGTTCTTC | CAISGQAGQGFNEQFF
TRBJ2-4 | NA | TRBV27 | NA | TGTGCCAGCAGTTTTTCTTTTCCGACTCCAGCCAAAAACATTCAGTACTTC | CASSFSFPTPAKNIQYF
TRBJ2-7 | NA | TRBV5-1 | NA | TGCGCCAGCAGCGGCTATCCGAGCTACGAGCAGTACTTC | CASSGYPSYEQYF
TRBJ2-7 | TRBD2 | TRBV6-5 | NA | TGTGCCAGCAGTTACGGTGGTAGCGGGAGGGTGAACGAGCAGTACTTC | CASSYGGSGRVNEQYF
TRBJ1-6 | NA | TRBV18 | NA | TGTGCCAGCTCACTGGACAGCGATAATTCACCCCTCCACTTT | CASSLDSDNSPLHF
TRBJ2-7 | TRBD1 | TRBV6-1 | NA | TGTGCCAGCAGTGAAGCGGGGACAGGGGGCCGATACGAGCAGTACTTC | CASSEAGTGGRYEQYF
TRBJ2-5 | TRBD1 | TRBV20-1 | NA | TGCAGTGCTAGCCGGGACAGACAGTACTTC | CSASRDRQYF
TRBJ1-2 | NA | TRBV6-1 | NA | TGTGCCAGCACGCCTGTGGAGGGCTATGGCTACACCTTC | CASTPVEGYGYTF
TRBJ1-3 | NA | TRBV27 | NA | TGTGCCAGCAGTCGTCCAAGCTCTGGAAACACCATATATTTT | CASSRPSSGNTIYF
TRBJ2-1 | NA | TRBV10-3 | NA | TGTGCCATCAGTGACTCGCCGGCCCATGAGCAGTTCTTC | CAISDSPAHEQFF
TRBJ2-3 | NA | TRBV19 | NA | TGTGCCAGTAGTATGTCTGCAGTGGGAGATACGCAGTATTTT | CASSMSAVGDTQYF
TRBJ1-5 | NA | TRBV19 | few | TGTGCCAGTAGTATTGGCGCGGATGGCAATCAGCCCCAGCATTTT | CASSIGADGNQPQHF
TRBJ2-1 | TRBD2 | TRBV6-5 | NA | TGTGCCAGCAGTTACTCGGGACTAGCTCTACGTGAGCAGTTCTTC | CASSYSGLALREQFF
TRBJ2-5 | NA | TRBV30 | NA | TGTGCCTGGAGTAACGACAAGAAAGAGACCCAGTACTTC | CAWSNDKKETQYF
TRBJ1-6 | NA | TRBV27 | NA | TGTGCCAGCAGTTTAAGGGTTAATTCACCCCTCCACTTT | CASSLRVNSPLHF
TRBJ1-4 | TRBD1 | TRBV7-2 | NA | TGTGCCAGCAGCCCGGGACAGAGTAATGAAAAACTGTTTTTT | CASSPGQSNEKLFF
TRBJ2-4 | NA | TRBV5-4 | once | TGTGCCAGCAGCTTGGGGACAGTCAAAAACATTCAGTACTTC | CASSLGTVKNIQYF
TRBJ2-7 | NA | TRBV6-1 | once | TGTGCCAGCAGGACGACAAGGGTCCTAGTTTACGAGCAGTACTTC | CASRTTRVLVYEQYF
TRBJ2-5 | TRBD1 | TRBV19 | NA | TGTGCCAGTAGTAAGACAGGGATAGAGACCCAGTACTTC | CASSKTGIETQYF
TRBJ2-3 | NA | TRBV6-1 | NA | TGTGCCAGCAGTGAACGGAGGGCAGGGGGGGCAGATACGCAGTATTTT | CASSERRAGGADTQYF
TRBJ2-1 | NA | TRBV5-1 | NA | TGCGCCAGCAGCTTGGAGGGCAGGATGAACAATGAGCAGTTCTTC | CASSLEGRMNNEQFF
TRBJ1-5 | TRBD1 | TRBV10-3 | NA | TGTGCCATCAGTTCCGGGACAGGGTATCAGCCCCAGCATTTT | CAISSGTGYQPQHF
TRBJ1-4 | NA | TRBV27 | NA | TGTGCCAGCAGAACTACAGGGAGACAGCTGTTTTTT | CASRTTGRQLFF
TRBJ2-5 | NA | TRBV6-5 | NA | TGTGCCAGCAGTGACCAAGGGGTGAAGACCCAGTACTTC | CASSDQGVKTQYF
TRBJ1-6 | NA | TRBV7-9 | NA | TGTGCCAGCAGCTCGGGAGGGGCCAGGAATTCACCCCTCCACTTT | CASSSGGARNSPLHF
TRBJ1-6 | TRBD1 | TRBV7-2 | NA | TGTGCCAGCAGCCCAGCAGGACAGGGGGGATCACCCCTCCACTTT | CASSPAGQGGSPLHF
TRBJ2-1 | TRBD2 | TRBV2 | NA | TGTGCCAGCAGCGGCGGGAGCAACCCCTACAATGAGCAGTTCTTC | CASSGGSNPYNEQFF
TRBJ1-2 | NA | TRBV27 | NA | TGTGCCAGCAGTTTAAACCAGGGTTCGGGCTACACCTTC | CASSLNQGSGYTF
TRBJ2-7 | NA | TRBV5-4 | NA | TGTGCCAGCAGCTTGGGGGGGCTAGCAGATCCCGAGCAGTACTTC | CASSLGGLADPEQYF
TRBJ2-7 | NA | TRBV5-6 | NA | TGTGCCAGCAGCTTCGGACAGAAACTCTCCTACGAGCAGTACTTC | CASSFGQKLSYEQYF
TRBJ2-5 | TRBD2 | TRBV7-6 | once | TGTGCCAGCAGCTTGGGGACTAGCGGAGGGCCCCTGGAGACCCAGTACTTC | CASSLGTSGGPLETQYF
TRBJ2-7 | NA | TRBV7-2 | NA | TGTGCCAGCAGCTTAGTGGCTATCTACGAGCAGTACTTC | CASSLVAIYEQYF
TRBJ1-6 | NA | TRBV4-1 | NA | TGCGCCAGCAGCGTAGCTAGCGCCTATAATTCACCCCTCCACTTT | CASSVASAYNSPLHF
TRBJ1-1 | NA | TRBV18 | NA | TGTGCCAGCTCACCACCGGGGGTCGTGAACACTGAAGCTTTCTTT | CASSPPGVVNTEAFF
TRBJ1-3 | NA | TRBV30 | NA | TGTGCCCAGAGGGAGGGGGGTATCTCTGGAAACACCATATATTTT | CAQREGGISGNTIYF
TRBJ2-2 | NA | TRBV10-3 | NA | TGTGCCATCAGTGGACAGGTGGACACCGGGGAGCTGTTTTTT | CAISGQVDTGELFF
TRBJ2-7 | TRBD2 | TRBV5-1 | NA | TGCGCCAGCAGCTTGGCACGGACTAGCGGTTGGCTCTCCTACGAGCAGTACTTC | CASSLARTSGWLSYEQYF
TRBJ1-4 | TRBD1 | TRBV7-2 | NA | TGTGCCAGCAGCAACCGGGACAGGGGTAGTGAAAAACTGTTTTTT | CASSNRDRGSEKLFF
TRBJ1-1 | NA | TRBV28 | NA | TGTGCCAGCAGCCGGCGGGGTAACACTGAAGCTTTCTTT | CASSRRGNTEAFF
TRBJ2-1 | TRBD1 | TRBV6-1 | NA | TGTGCCAGCAGTGAAGGGGCACAGGGGTCATCCTACAATGAGCAGTTCTTC | CASSEGAQGSSYNEQFF